The 31 T cell receptor beta chains below all came from one sample that was sequenced in a study of shared clonotypes between healthy human individuals. Assay used: immunoSEQ multiplex PCR; TCRdb lists only in-frame clones, some missing. The repertoire has about 490,000 clones, 70% to 80% of them found once; the top ten carry 12%. Sequencing was carried out using PBMCs. These receptor sequences come from a woman in her 40s in good health. Some clones in this sample may be carry-over from other donors' samples.

The V gene is TRBV15, the J gene TRBJ1-4, with a possible D match to TRBD1 (5 bases). Germline-derived CDR1 and CDR2 are LNHNV and YYDKDF (reference sequence). The V gene lost 3 bases and the J gene lost 3 bases, with 8 bases spanning the gap. CDR3 length: 14 residues. The CDR3 is CATSRGLANEKLFF. In DNA, the CDR3 is TGTGCCACCAGCAGGGGGCTGGCTAATGAAAAACTGTTTTTT.

CDR3 loop: CASSGGRTPQVYEQYF. CDR3 nucleotides: TGTGCCAGCAGTGGGGGGCGGACACCTCAAGTCTACGAGCAGTACTTC. The chain combines TRBV25-1 with TRBJ2-7, with D possibly being TRBD1 (6 bases). This CDR3 contains 16 residues. Germline-derived CDR1 and CDR2 are MGHDK and SYGVNS. V shed 4 bases and J shed 3 bases, with 19 bases lying between them.

The V call is TRBV28, the J call TRBJ2-2; D is perhaps TRBD1 (6 bases). The CDR3 extends over 15 amino acids. V was pared by 5 bases and J by 4 bases, with 14 bases between. Germline CDR1 and CDR2: MDHEN and SYDVKM. CDR3 loop: CASSPTGLGTGELFF. CDR3 DNA: TGTGCCAGCAGTCCTACAGGGTTGGGCACCGGGGAGCTGTTTTTT.

The chain recombines TRBV6-6 with TRBJ2-5; possible D gene TRBD1, 5 bases. The germline V gene has CDR1 MNHNY and CDR2 SVGAGI (reference sequence). The CDR3 covers 14 residues. The V end lost 11 bases, the J end lost 1 base, and 17 bases lay between the germline ends. The CDR3 reads CALSPGRAQETQYF. The CDR3 region has the DNA TGTGCCCTCAGTCCCGGCAGGGCCCAAGAGACCCAGTACTTC.

The V gene is TRBV7-9, the J gene TRBJ1-5; possibly TRBD1 for D (6 bases). Germline values: CDR1 SEHNR, CDR2 FQNEAQ (reference sequence). V lost 1 base and J 4 bases, leaving 14 bases between the germline ends. This CDR3 comprises 16 residues. CDR3 sequence: CASSLGDGTPNQPQHF. Here the CDR3 DNA reads TGTGCCAGCAGCTTAGGTGACGGGACACCTAATCAGCCCCAGCATTTT.

The chain uses TRBV5-1 and TRBJ2-3; D is ambiguous. V was trimmed by 0 bases and J by 4 bases, leaving 12 bases between them. This CDR3 is built from 15 residues. Germline V gene lookup returns CDR1 SGHRS and CDR2 YFSETQ. CDR3 nucleotides: TGCGCCAGCAGCTTGGGACCGGGCGATTCAGATACGCAGTATTTT. Encoded protein: CASSLGPGDSDTQYF.

The chain joins TRBV7-6 to TRBJ2-7; 7 bases are shared with TRBD1. CDR3 length: 14 amino acids. V dropped 5 bases and J dropped 2; count of bases not matched to a gene: 6. Germline loops: CDR1 SGHVS, CDR2 FNYEAQ. The CDR3 loop reads CASSTHGTAYEQYF. CDR3 bases: TGTGCCAGCAGCACTCACGGGACAGCCTACGAGCAGTACTTC. Complete variable domain (other parts from reference TRBV7-6 and TRBJ2-7): GAGVSQSPRYKVTKRGQDVALRCDPISGHVSLYWYRQALGQGPEFLTYFNYEAQQDKSGLPNDRFSAERPEGSISTLTIQRTEQRDSAMYRCASSTHGTAYEQYFGPGTRLTVT.

The V gene is TRBV15, the J gene TRBJ2-7; D unresolved. The ends were cut back, 3 bases at V and 3 bases at J, with 18 bases in the middle. There are 16 residues in the CDR3. CDR1 LNHNV and CDR2 YYDKDF come from the germline V gene (reference sequence). CDR3 sequence: CATSSPLGSTVYEQYF. CDR3 nucleotides: TGTGCCACCAGCAGTCCTCTAGGTAGCACCGTCTACGAGCAGTACTTC.

On this clone itself: A far more abundant clone sits one base away, making this likely a read error. Other DNA sequences within the sample encode an identical CDR3. This chain links TRBV4-2 with TRBJ2-5, with 8 bases fitting TRBD1. There are 16 residues in the CDR3. Germline V CDR1 and CDR2: LGHNA, YNFKEQ. The CDR3 sequence: CASSQAGPGGGETQYF. In DNA form, the CDR3 reads TGTGCCAGCAGTCAAGCCGGCCCAGGGGGCGGGGAGACCCAGTACTTC.

The V gene is TRBV7-2, the J gene TRBJ1-1; 7 positions match TRBD1. The CDR3 spans 15 residues. CDR1 and CDR2 from the germline V gene are SGHTA and FQGNSA. The trim removed 1 base at V and 10 bases at J, leaving 12 bases unmatched. Written as DNA, the CDR3 is TGTGCCAGCAGCTTAGGCGTATTGGGCAGGGGGAGAGCTTTCTTT. Translating it yields CASSLGVLGRGRAFF.

The CDR3 loop is CASSTGGRQPQHF. DNA of the CDR3: TGTGCCAGCAGTACCGGGGGCCGTCAGCCCCAGCATTTT. The chain carries TRBV28 and TRBJ1-5; weak D call: TRBD1 (6 bases). Germline V lookup: CDR1 MDHEN, CDR2 SYDVKM. CDR3 length: 13 residues. Trimming took 5 bases from V and 6 from J, leaving 11 bases between them. Filled out from reference TRBV28 and TRBJ1-5, the complete variable domain reads DVKVTQSSRYLVKRTGEKVFLECVQDMDHENMFWYRQDPGLGLRLIYFSYDVKMKEKGDIPEGYSVSREKKERFSLILESASTNQTSMYLCASSTGGRQPQHFGDGTRLSIL.

This chain connects TRBV7-9 to TRBJ2-2; 12 bases line up with TRBD2. Germline lookup yields CDR1 SEHNR and CDR2 FQNEAQ (reference sequence). Trimming removed 6 bases from V and 7 bases from J; junction bases left unmatched: 6. The CDR3 spans 15 residues. The CDR3 DNA follows: TGTGCCAGCAGTCGACTAGCGGGAGAGGGCGGGGAGCTGTTTTTT. Amino acid sequence: CASSRLAGEGGELFF.

The chain carries TRBV7-2 and TRBJ2-1, with 10 bases that match TRBD2. Germline CDR1 reads SGHTA; CDR2 reads FQGNSA. Losses at the gene ends were 4 bases for V and 4 bases for J; bases not matched to a gene: 10. CDR3 length: 17 residues. CDR3 DNA sequence: TGTGCCAGCAGCTCCCTAGCGGGAGTCGGGGTATACAATGAGCAGTTCTTC. The encoded protein is CASSSLAGVGVYNEQFF.

The chain couples TRBV6-5 to TRBJ2-7; D might be TRBD1 (6 bases). Germline-derived CDR1 and CDR2 are MNHEY and SVGAGI. Trimming removed 10 bases at V and 1 base at J, with 17 bases between. This CDR3 region has 14 residues. The CDR3 region has the DNA TGTGCCACGGGGTGGGGGCGCGGATCCTACGAGCAGTACTTC. It encodes CATGWGRGSYEQYF.

The chain carries TRBV19 and TRBJ2-2; 10 positions agree with TRBD2. The germline gives CDR1 LNHDA, CDR2 SQIVND (reference sequence). J gave up 5 bases and V 3 bases, and 0 bases lay outside the gene matches. The CDR3 has 14 residues. The CDR3 DNA is TGTGCCAGTAGTATGGGACTAGCGACCGGGGAGCTGTTTTTT. As protein: CASSMGLATGELFF.

There are a few counts of this clone. The chain uses TRBV11-3 and TRBJ2-3, with TRBD1 matching 7 bases. Germline CDR1 reads SGHNT; CDR2 reads YENEEA. V trimming: 5 bases; J trimming: 1 base; junction bases outside the gene matches: 3. This CDR3 has 14 amino acids. CDR3 region: CASSPGTGTDTQYF. As DNA, the CDR3 is TGTGCCAGCAGCCCCGGGACAGGCACAGATACGCAGTATTTT.

V usage is TRBV7-2 and J usage is TRBJ2-2; D is ambiguous. From germline, CDR1 is SGHTA and CDR2 FQGNSA. Trimming stripped 5 bases from V and 2 bases from J, with 9 bases between. The CDR3 spans 14 residues. The CDR3 region has the DNA TGTGCCAGCAGCCAGGATTACAACACCGGGGAGCTGTTTTTT. Encoded protein: CASSQDYNTGELFF.

This clone was detected only a few times. Other DNA sequences in the same sample also yield this CDR3. The rearrangement uses TRBV20-1 and TRBJ1-2; D is unresolved. This CDR3 contains 11 residues. V lost 4 bases and J 5 bases, leaving 8 bases between the germline ends. From germline, CDR1 is DFQATT and CDR2 SNEGSKA (reference sequence). As DNA, the CDR3 is TGCAGTGCTACCACGGGGTATGGCTACACCTTC. Protein: CSATTGYGYTF.

To note about this clone: Given a far larger clone just one base away, this is likely a sequencing read error. The sample contains more than one DNA sequence encoding this CDR3. The rearrangement joins TRBV30 to TRBJ2-1, with 8 positions matching TRBD1. This CDR3 is 14 amino acids long. V trimming: 8 bases; J trimming: 4 bases; junction bases outside the gene matches: 10. From germline, CDR1 is GTSNPN and CDR2 SVGIG (reference sequence). CDR3 loop: CAGLRQGSYNEQFF. The CDR3 nucleotides read TGTGCCGGCTTAAGACAGGGGTCTTACAATGAGCAGTTCTTC.

This clone was counted between two and nine times. This sequence joins TRBV30 and TRBJ2-3, with D possibly called TRBD1 or TRBD2 (6 bases each). The germline gives CDR1 GTSNPN, CDR2 SVGIG (reference sequence). V was trimmed by 8 bases and J by 4 bases, leaving 13 bases between them. The CDR3 length is 12 residues. The CDR3: CALGGNADTQYF. The CDR3 DNA reads TGTGCCCTAGGGGGGAATGCAGATACGCAGTATTTT.

This chain connects TRBV7-9 to TRBJ1-5, with D maybe TRBD1 (6 bases). The CDR3 length is 14 residues. CDR1 and CDR2 from the germline V gene are SEHNR and FQNEAQ (reference sequence). V lost 5 bases to trimming and J lost 6 bases, with 14 bases between them. CDR3 in amino acids: CASSPTGASQPQHF. The CDR3 DNA reads TGTGCCAGCAGCCCGACGGGGGCAAGTCAGCCCCAGCATTTT. The variable domain in full, completed from reference TRBV7-9 and TRBJ1-5, reads DTGVSQNPRHKITKRGQNVTFRCDPISEHNRLYWYRQTLGQGPEFLTYFQNEAQLEKSRLLSDRFSAERPKGSFSTLEIQRTEQGDSAMYLCASSPTGASQPQHFGDGTRLSIL.

This clone turned up a few times. V is TRBV27 and J is TRBJ2-5, with a tentative D call TRBD2 (5 bases). Germline lookup yields CDR1 MNHEY and CDR2 SMNVEV (reference sequence). The CDR3 totals 14 residues. The ends were cut back, 5 bases at V and 5 bases at J, with 15 bases in the middle. In nucleotides, the CDR3 is TGTGCCAGCAGTCGGACTTACTTTCTCGAGACCCAGTACTTC. Encoded protein: CASSRTYFLETQYF.

The genes are TRBV4-2 and TRBJ1-4; maybe TRBD1 (5 bases). V shed 3 bases and J shed 7 bases, with 18 bases lying between them. Germline CDR1 and CDR2: LGHNA and YNFKEQ. The CDR3 has 16 amino acids. Written as DNA, the CDR3 is TGTGCCAGCAGCCAGGCAGGCTTGGGAAGGGGTGAAAAACTGTTTTTT. Translating it yields CASSQAGLGRGEKLFF.

V usage is TRBV10-3 and J usage is TRBJ2-7, with D hard to call. Germline assignment: CDR1 ENHRY and CDR2 SYGVKD. Trimming cost V 3 bases and J 5 bases, with 17 bases left between them. The CDR3 has 15 residues. As DNA, the CDR3 is TGTGCCATCAGTGATTTCACTACAGCTGGGAACGAGCAGTACTTC. The encoded protein is CAISDFTTAGNEQYF.

The V call is TRBV11-2, the J call TRBJ2-7, with D perhaps assigned TRBD1 or TRBD2 (6 bases each). Germline V CDR1 and CDR2: SGHAT, FQNNGV. The V and J ends lost 3 bases and 7 bases respectively, with 13 bases between them. This CDR3 contains 13 residues. The CDR3 DNA reads as TGTGCCAGCAGCTTGGCTCTAGGGGGGGAGCAGTACTTC. Translating gives CASSLALGGEQYF.

This clone appeared many times. No DNA is shown, since the ends of the CDR3 on it are uncertain; the CDR3 is the one TCRdb lists. The chain carries TRBV5-4 and TRBJ2-5; the D call TRBD2 from the table was never checked on the DNA. CDR1 and CDR2 from the germline V gene are SGHNT and YYREEE (reference sequence). Termini included, the CDR3 measures 15 amino acids. This CDR3 reads CASSSSASGRETQYF.

This clone was counted ten times or more. The rearrangement links TRBV4-2 to TRBJ2-1; 11 nucleotides agree with TRBD2. Germline V CDR1 and CDR2: LGHNA, YNFKEQ. The CDR3 length is 18 residues. V lost 0 bases to trimming and J lost 4 bases; unmatched junction nucleotides: 8. The CDR3 here is CASSQDGGLAGGYNEQFF. The CDR3 region has the DNA TGTGCCAGCAGCCAAGATGGGGGGTTAGCGGGAGGGTACAATGAGCAGTTCTTC.

This chain links TRBV7-9 with TRBJ1-1, with D hard to call. The CDR3 has 16 amino acids. V was trimmed by 1 base and J by 3 bases, leaving 15 bases between them. Looked up from germline, CDR1 is SEHNR and CDR2 is FQNEAQ (reference sequence). DNA of the CDR3: TGTGCCAGCAGCTTAGGAAGGGTGGAGGTGGACACTGAAGCTTTCTTT. This encodes CASSLGRVEVDTEAFF. The whole variable domain, filled in from reference TRBV7-9 and TRBJ1-1, reads DTGVSQNPRHKITKRGQNVTFRCDPISEHNRLYWYRQTLGQGPEFLTYFQNEAQLEKSRLLSDRFSAERPKGSFSTLEIQRTEQGDSAMYLCASSLGRVEVDTEAFFGQGTRLTVV.

The rearrangement links TRBV18 to TRBJ2-2, with 7 bases fitting TRBD2. V lost 4 bases to trimming and J lost 1 base; unmatched junction nucleotides: 6. CDR1 is KGHSH and CDR2 is LQKENI in the germline V gene. The CDR3 totals 16 residues. This chain's CDR3 is CASSQTTSQNTGELFF. CDR3 in DNA: TGTGCCAGCTCACAAACGACTAGCCAGAACACCGGGGAGCTGTTTTTT.

The rearrangement uses TRBV10-3 and TRBJ2-7; TRBD2 aligns across 13 bases. The CDR3 consists of 18 residues. From germline, CDR1 is ENHRY and CDR2 SYGVKD. Losses at the gene ends were 4 bases for V and 0 bases for J; bases not matched to a gene: 9. CDR3 region: CAISAIPGLAGSSYEQYF. DNA of the CDR3: TGTGCCATCAGTGCAATCCCGGGACTAGCGGGAAGCTCCTACGAGCAGTACTTC.

The V call is TRBV19, the J call TRBJ2-1; 9 bases line up with TRBD2. Trimming removed 4 bases from V and 6 bases from J; junction bases left unmatched: 7. This CDR3 comprises 15 residues. Germline V gene data show CDR1 as LNHDA and CDR2 as SQIVND (reference sequence). The CDR3 DNA sequence: TGTGCCAGTAGTAGGGGTAGCGGGAGAATCAATGAGCAGTTCTTC. It translates to CASSRGSGRINEQFF.